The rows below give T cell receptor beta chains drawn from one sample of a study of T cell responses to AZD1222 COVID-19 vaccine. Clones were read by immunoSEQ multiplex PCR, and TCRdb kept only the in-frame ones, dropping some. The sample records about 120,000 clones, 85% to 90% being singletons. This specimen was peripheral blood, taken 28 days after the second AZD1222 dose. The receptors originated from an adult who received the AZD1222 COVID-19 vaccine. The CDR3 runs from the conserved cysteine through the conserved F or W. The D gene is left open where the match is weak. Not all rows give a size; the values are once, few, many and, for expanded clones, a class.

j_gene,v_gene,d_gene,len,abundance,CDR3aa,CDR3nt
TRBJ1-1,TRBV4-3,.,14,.,CASSLGGWNTEAFF,TGCGCCAGCAGCCTCGGGGGCTGGAACACTGAAGCTTTCTTT
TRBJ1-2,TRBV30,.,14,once,CAWSVWGSVMGYTF,TGTGCCTGGAGTGTATGGGGGTCAGTGATGGGCTACACCTTC
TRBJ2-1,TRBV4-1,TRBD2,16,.,CASSQTGTSGNNEQFF,TGCGCCAGCAGCCAAACCGGGACTAGCGGGAACAATGAGCAGTTCTTC
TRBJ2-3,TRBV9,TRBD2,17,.,CASSGVDEAGGTDTQYF,TGTGCCAGCAGCGGAGTGGACGAAGCGGGGGGGACAGATACGCAGTATTTT
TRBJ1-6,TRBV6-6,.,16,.,CASAGGGTSHNSPLHF,TGTGCCAGCGCCGGGGGCGGGACATCTCATAATTCACCCCTCCACTTT
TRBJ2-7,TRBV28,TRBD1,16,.,CASSLVLGQGIYEQYF,TGTGCCAGCAGTTTAGTACTGGGACAGGGGATTTACGAGCAGTACTTC
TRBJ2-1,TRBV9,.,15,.,CASSVATKVGNEQFF,TGTGCCAGCAGCGTAGCTACGAAGGTGGGTAACGAGCAGTTCTTC
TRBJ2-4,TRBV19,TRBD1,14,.,CASQGAPAKNIQYF,TGTGCCAGTCAGGGGGCTCCAGCCAAAAACATTCAGTACTTC
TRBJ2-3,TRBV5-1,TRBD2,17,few,CASSLAWTSGITDTQYF,TGCGCCAGCAGCTTGGCCTGGACTAGCGGGATTACAGATACGCAGTATTTT
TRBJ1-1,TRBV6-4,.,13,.,CASKKHEGQPAFF,TGTGCCAGCAAGAAACACGAGGGCCAGCCGGCTTTCTTT
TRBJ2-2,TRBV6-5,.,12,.,CASSLIWGELFF,TGTGCCAGCAGCCTAATTTGGGGGGAGCTGTTTTTT
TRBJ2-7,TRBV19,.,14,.,CASSIAQGRYEQYF,TGTGCCAGTAGTATAGCCCAGGGACGGTACGAGCAGTACTTC
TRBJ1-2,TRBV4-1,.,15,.,CASSQDLGPYYGYTF,TGCGCCAGCAGCCAAGATCTGGGCCCTTACTATGGCTACACCTTC
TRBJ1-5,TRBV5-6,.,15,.,CASSLARLSNQPQHF,TGTGCCAGCAGCTTGGCCAGACTTAGCAATCAGCCCCAGCATTTT
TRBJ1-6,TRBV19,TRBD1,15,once,CASRSRDRANSPLHF,TGTGCCAGTAGATCCCGGGACAGGGCGAATTCACCCCTCCACTTT
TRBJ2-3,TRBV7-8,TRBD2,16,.,CASSLVSGGAADTQYF,TGTGCCAGCAGCTTAGTCAGCGGGGGGGCCGCAGATACGCAGTATTTT
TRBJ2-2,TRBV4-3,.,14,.,CASSQDGGRGELFF,TGCGCCAGCAGCCAAGATGGGGGGCGTGGGGAGCTGTTTTTT
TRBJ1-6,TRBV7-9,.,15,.,CASSDQTGLNSPLHF,TGTGCCAGCAGCGACCAAACAGGGCTCAATTCACCCCTCCACTTT
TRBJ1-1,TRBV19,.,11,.,CASAGSREAFF,TGTGCCAGCGCCGGGAGCCGTGAAGCTTTCTTT
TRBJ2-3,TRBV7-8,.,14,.,CASSPRWDTDTQYF,TGTGCCAGCAGCCCAAGGTGGGACACAGATACGCAGTATTTT
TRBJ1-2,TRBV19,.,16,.,CASSNSTGFANYGYTF,TGTGCCAGTAGTAACTCCACAGGGTTCGCTAACTATGGCTACACCTTC
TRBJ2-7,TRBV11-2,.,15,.,CASSLGGRNVYEQYF,TGTGCCAGCAGCTTAGGAGGCAGAAATGTCTACGAGCAGTACTTC